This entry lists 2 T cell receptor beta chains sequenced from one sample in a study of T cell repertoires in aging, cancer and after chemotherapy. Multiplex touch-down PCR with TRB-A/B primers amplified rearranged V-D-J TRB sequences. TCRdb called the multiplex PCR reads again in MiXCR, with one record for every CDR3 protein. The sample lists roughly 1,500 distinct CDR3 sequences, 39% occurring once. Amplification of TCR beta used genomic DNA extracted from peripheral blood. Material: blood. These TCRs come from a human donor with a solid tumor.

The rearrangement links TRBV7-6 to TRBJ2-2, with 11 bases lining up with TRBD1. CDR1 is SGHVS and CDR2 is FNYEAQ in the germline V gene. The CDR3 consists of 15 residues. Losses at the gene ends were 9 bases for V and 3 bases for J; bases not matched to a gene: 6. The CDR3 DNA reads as TGTGCCAGTGGCTCGGGACAGGGGGACACCGGGGAGCTGTTTTTT. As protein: CASGSGQGDTGELFF.

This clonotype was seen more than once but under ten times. The CDR3 protein is CASSVHATNEKLFF. Here the CDR3 DNA reads TGTGCCAGCAGCGTTCATGCAACTAATGAAAAACTGTTTTTT. The J gene is TRBJ1-4, the V gene TRBV7-6; D gene unclear. This CDR3 comprises 14 residues. V was trimmed by 5 bases and J by 0 bases, leaving 7 bases between them. Germline lookup yields CDR1 SGHVS and CDR2 FNYEAQ. Variable domain in full (rest from reference TRBV7-6 and TRBJ1-4): GAGVSQSPRYKVTKRGQDVALRCDPISGHVSLYWYRQALGQGPEFLTYFNYEAQQDKSGLPNDRFSAERPEGSISTLTIQRTEQRDSAMYRCASSVHATNEKLFFGSGTQLSVL.